This TCR beta chain was sequenced for a study of T-cell reconstitution after alpha-beta-depleted transplantation in children. TCRbeta library construction was performed incorporating unique molecular identifiers. TCRdb independently ran MiXCR on the PCR reads; one entry per CDR3 protein. The profile covers some 500,000 distinct CDR3 sequences, with approximately 20% appearing a single time and roughly 3.3% taken by the ten largest. Trimming left V 5 bases short and J 7 bases short, with 15 bases between. Germline values: CDR1 SGHTA, CDR2 FQGTGA. This CDR3 has 14 residues. V usage is TRBV7-3 and J usage is TRBJ2-1; D uncertain. Sequenced here: PBMCs from the stem cell graft donor, sampled from the stem cell graft. The origin of this receptor is a human donor who donated a stem cell graft to a child with acute lymphoblastic leukemia. CDR3 in amino acids: CASSPSRVLNEQFF. CDR3 DNA sequence: TGTGCCAGCAGCCCGTCCCGGGTCCTTAATGAGCAGTTCTTC.